Following are 23 T cell receptor beta chains from one sample sequenced in a study of identical twins. MiXCR, applied by TCRdb to the 5' RACE reads, yields one record per CDR3 protein. The sample contains a few hundred thousand distinct CDR3 sequences, about 18% of which appear only once. Sequenced input: naive T cells sorted from blood. The source is a man over 45 in good health.

V usage is TRBV9 and J usage is TRBJ2-3; a weak D match, TRBD1 (5 bases). The V end lost 2 bases, the J end lost 2 bases, and 12 bases lay between the germline ends. Germline V lookup: CDR1 SGDLS, CDR2 YYNGEE. This CDR3 spans 15 amino acids. CDR3 in DNA: TGTGCCAGCAGCGTTGTCGGCAGGGACACAGATACGCAGTATTTT. Its protein is CASSVVGRDTDTQYF.

This clonotype was seen more than once but under ten times. The chain links TRBV5-1 to TRBJ2-1, with D unclear. The CDR3 length is 14 residues. Deletions cut 4 bases from V and 9 bases from J, with 17 bases between. Per germline, CDR1 SGHRS and CDR2 YFSETQ. This CDR3 reads CASSGIPGSPEQFF. Written as DNA, the CDR3 is TGCGCCAGCAGCGGGATCCCGGGCTCCCCTGAGCAGTTCTTC.

This clonotype was seen ten or more times. The rearrangement joins TRBV28 to TRBJ2-7, with TRBD2 matching 10 bases. CDR3 size: 14 residues. Unmatched junction bases numbered 5, after V lost 5 bases and J lost 4 bases. Germline V CDR1 and CDR2: MDHEN, SYDVKM. In nucleotides, the CDR3 is TGTGCCAGCAGTAGGGGACTAGCGCAATACGAGCAGTACTTC. The encoded protein is CASSRGLAQYEQYF.

The chain recombines TRBV15 with TRBJ2-7, with TRBD2 identical over 9 bases. Germline CDR1 reads LNHNV; CDR2 reads YYDKDF (reference sequence). The CDR3 runs to 15 residues. The V segment lost 3 bases and the J segment 2 bases; nucleotides outside the gene matches: 5. The CDR3 DNA reads TGTGCCACCAGCAGCCTGTCTAGCGGGGCCTACGAGCAGTACTTC. Encoded protein: CATSSLSSGAYEQYF.

Many counts were recorded for this clonotype. The genes are TRBV7-3 and TRBJ2-2; possible D gene TRBD2, 5 bases. Germline V lookup: CDR1 SGHTA, CDR2 FQGTGA. The V and J ends lost 5 bases and 7 bases respectively, with 11 bases between them. The CDR3 has 13 residues. DNA of the CDR3: TGTGCCAGCAGCCGAGTCCGGGACGGGGAGCTGTTTTTT. It encodes CASSRVRDGELFF.

The chain uses TRBV7-3 and TRBJ2-5; D might be TRBD1 (5 bases). CDR3 length: 14 amino acids. Germline V gene lookup returns CDR1 SGHTA and CDR2 FQGTGA. Trimming pared 5 bases from V and 1 base from J, leaving 11 bases between. CDR3 coding DNA: TGTGCCAGCAGCGCCGGACATGGCCAAGAGACCCAGTACTTC. Translation gives CASSAGHGQETQYF.

This clonotype appeared a few times. This chain links TRBV11-2 with TRBJ2-7, with TRBD2 matching 10 bases. CDR3 length: 15 residues. With V trimmed by 4 bases and J by 3 bases, 6 bases remained unmatched. Germline V gene lookup returns CDR1 SGHAT and CDR2 FQNNGV. The CDR3 loop reads CASSSELAGNYEQYF. The CDR3 DNA reads as TGTGCCAGCAGCTCTGAACTAGCGGGGAACTACGAGCAGTACTTC. Full variable domain (outside the CDR3, taken from reference TRBV11-2 and TRBJ2-7): EAGVAQSPRYKIIEKRQSVAFWCNPISGHATLYWYQQILGQGPKLLIQFQNNGVVDDSQLPKDRFSAERLKGVDSTLKIQPAKLEDSAVYLCASSSELAGNYEQYFGPGTRLTVT.

V is TRBV11-2 and J is TRBJ2-3; 10 bases fit TRBD2. V was clipped by 6 bases and J by 4 bases; unmatched bases: 16. There are 18 residues in the CDR3. The germline V gene has CDR1 SGHAT and CDR2 FQNNGV. The CDR3 protein is CASSIFGPSGRGSDTQYF. CDR3 DNA sequence: TGTGCCAGCAGTATTTTCGGGCCCAGCGGGAGGGGCTCAGATACGCAGTATTTT.

This clonotype showed up just a few times. This chain joins TRBV6-2 or TRBV6-3 and TRBJ2-7, with TRBD2 identical over 8 bases. The germline V gene encodes CDR1 MNHEY and CDR2 SVGEGT. This CDR3 has 14 residues. J was trimmed by 4 bases and V by 4 bases; bases with no gene match: 6. The CDR3 loop reads CASSFGTSLYEQYF. The CDR3 coding sequence is TGTGCCAGCAGTTTCGGGACTAGTCTTTACGAGCAGTACTTC.

This clonotype came up a few times. This sequence joins TRBV28 and TRBJ2-6; the match to TRBD2 covers 7 bases. V lost 9 bases, J lost 0 bases, and 14 bases stayed unmatched. Germline V gene sequence: CDR1 MDHEN, CDR2 SYDVKM. The length of the CDR3 is 18 residues. CDR3 loop: CASHQGGQINSGANVLTF. The CDR3 DNA follows: TGTGCCAGTCACCAGGGAGGGCAAATCAACTCTGGGGCCAACGTCCTGACTTTC. Combining the CDR3 with reference TRBV28 and TRBJ2-6 gives the whole variable domain DVKVTQSSRYLVKRTGEKVFLECVQDMDHENMFWYRQDPGLGLRLIYFSYDVKMKEKGDIPEGYSVSREKKERFSLILESASTNQTSMYLCASHQGGQINSGANVLTFGAGSRLTVL.

In its sample, this clonotype was seen a few times. Possible read error: a much larger clone is one base away. This rearrangement joins TRBV27 to TRBJ2-1; D is unclear. The CDR3 totals 12 residues. V was cut by 3 bases and J by 3 bases, with 3 bases left in between. Germline CDR1 MNHEY, CDR2 SMNVEV (reference sequence). The CDR3 protein is CASSFNYNEQFF. CDR3 coding DNA: TGTGCCAGCAGTTTCAACTACAATGAGCAGTTCTTC.

This chain uses TRBV11-2 with TRBJ2-5; D uncertain. The CDR3 runs to 12 residues. Germline V gene sequence: CDR1 SGHAT, CDR2 FQNNGV. The ends were cut back, 0 bases at V and 5 bases at J, with 4 bases in the middle. The CDR3 DNA sequence: TGTGCCAGCAGCTTAGATACTGAGACCCAGTACTTC. It codes for CASSLDTETQYF.

This clonotype was seen ten or more times. The chain combines TRBV5-6 with TRBJ1-2, with 9 bases identical to TRBD1. The trim removed 0 bases at V and 4 bases at J, leaving 4 bases unmatched. The CDR3 is 15 residues long. CDR1 is SGHDT, CDR2 YYEEEE, per germline. DNA of the CDR3: TGTGCCAGCAGCTTGGTGGGACAGGGCATCTATGGCTACACCTTC. Amino acid sequence: CASSLVGQGIYGYTF.

This clonotype has at least ten counts. This chain joins TRBV29-1 and TRBJ2-3; TRBD1 might be the D (6 bases). V was clipped by 7 bases and J by 0 bases, with 17 bases between them. Germline CDR1 is SQVTM and CDR2 is ANQGSEA. The CDR3 is made up of 15 amino acids. CDR3 region: CSGKKQGTSTDTQYF. The CDR3 DNA reads TGCAGCGGGAAGAAACAGGGCACTAGCACAGATACGCAGTATTTT.

As regards this clonotype: It may be a read error: a sequence one base away is much more abundant. This chain uses TRBV7-3 with TRBJ1-1; TRBD1 might be the D (5 bases). The germline V and J ends were trimmed by 3 bases and 5 bases, with 10 bases remaining between them. CDR3 length equals 13 residues. From germline, CDR1 is SGHTA and CDR2 FQGTGA. The CDR3 bases are TGTGCCAGCAGCTTCCACAGGCAAACTGAAGCTTTCTTT. Translating gives CASSFHRQTEAFF. Complete variable domain (other parts from reference TRBV7-3 and TRBJ1-1): GAGVSQTPSNKVTEKGKYVELRCDPISGHTALYWYRQSLGQGPEFLIYFQGTGAADDSGLPNDRFFAVRPEGSVSTLKIQRTERGDSAVYLCASSFHRQTEAFFGQGTRLTVV.

A few counts support this clonotype. Here the CDR3 reads CAISESAARDGIYNEQFF. CDR3 bases: TGTGCCATCAGTGAGTCGGCGGCTCGGGACGGAATCTACAATGAGCAGTTCTTC. This chain connects TRBV10-3 to TRBJ2-1; TRBD1 or TRBD2 may be the D gene (5 bases each). The germline V and J ends were trimmed by 0 bases and 3 bases, with 18 bases remaining between them. CDR3 size: 18 residues. Per the germline V gene, CDR1 is ENHRY and CDR2 is SYGVKD.

This clonotype was seen a few times. The chain joins TRBV6-1 to TRBJ2-6; TRBD2 agrees at 10 bases. The CDR3 totals 16 residues. V was clipped by 10 bases and J by 0 bases; unmatched bases: 6. Germline values: CDR1 MNHNS, CDR2 SASEGT. CDR3 bases: TGTGCCACCAGCGGGGGGGAAGCCTCTGGGGCCAACGTCCTGACTTTC. This gives the protein CATSGGEASGANVLTF.

The chain combines TRBV20-1 with TRBJ2-5; D remains unclear. The CDR3 is 17 amino acids. Germline V gene sequence: CDR1 DFQATT, CDR2 SNEGSKA (reference sequence). Trimming removed 0 bases from V and 5 bases from J, with 22 bases in between. The CDR3 spells CSARDLRVAQRWETQYF. The CDR3 DNA reads TGCAGTGCTAGAGATCTTCGTGTCGCCCAACGGTGGGAGACCCAGTACTTC.

This clonotype was recorded a few times. The rearrangement links TRBV20-1 to TRBJ1-5, with 9 nucleotides matching TRBD1. This CDR3 has 15 amino acids. Per the germline V gene, CDR1 is DFQATT and CDR2 is SNEGSKA (reference sequence). After removal of 8 bases from V and 0 bases from J, the junction contained 8 bases not matched to a gene. CDR3 DNA: TGCAGTATGACAGGGGGGGCCTATAGCAATCAGCCCCAGCATTTT. As protein: CSMTGGAYSNQPQHF.

The rearrangement uses TRBV7-3 and TRBJ2-1; D is unclear. This CDR3 has 14 residues. Germline CDR1 SGHTA, CDR2 FQGTGA. Trimming pared 0 bases from V and 5 bases from J, leaving 8 bases between. The CDR3 DNA sequence: TGTGCCAGCAGCTTAACGTGGAAGGACAATGAGCAGTTCTTC. This sequence encodes CASSLTWKDNEQFF. The whole variable domain, remainder taken from reference TRBV7-3 and TRBJ2-1, is GAGVSQTPSNKVTEKGKYVELRCDPISGHTALYWYRQSLGQGPEFLIYFQGTGAADDSGLPNDRFFAVRPEGSVSTLKIQRTERGDSAVYLCASSLTWKDNEQFFGPGTRLTVL.

The V and J genes are TRBV7-2 and TRBJ1-1; TRBD1 might be the D (6 bases). Germline values: CDR1 SGHTA, CDR2 FQGNSA. Trimming pared 5 bases from V and 11 bases from J, leaving 18 bases between. The CDR3 is made up of 13 amino acids. CDR3 DNA sequence: TGTGCCAGCAGCAAACAGGGCGACTCGTTGGCTTTCTTT. Residues: CASSKQGDSLAFF.

The gene calls are TRBV9 and TRBJ1-2; 8 bases agree with TRBD1. The ends lost 4 bases at V and 8 bases at J; junction bases unmatched: 4. Germline V lookup: CDR1 SGDLS, CDR2 YYNGEE. The CDR3 extends over 12 amino acids. The CDR3 DNA reads as TGTGCCAGCAGCCCTCACAGGGGGGGCTACACCTTC. This encodes CASSPHRGGYTF.

The chain employs TRBV4-3 and TRBJ1-2; no clear D gene. CDR1 and CDR2 from the germline V gene are LGHNA and YSLEER. Trimming took off 0 bases at V and 0 bases at J, with 8 bases between the two ends. The CDR3 runs to 15 residues. In DNA form, the CDR3 reads TGCGCCAGCAGCCAAGATCCGGGGACTAACTATGGCTACACCTTC. Residues: CASSQDPGTNYGYTF.